Listed below are T cell receptor beta chains from one sample, sequenced in a study of blood T cell repertoires in COVID-19. TCRdb's copy holds only in-frame clones and misses some; the assay was immunoSEQ multiplex PCR. The data show over 200,000 clones, nearly 90% seen once. The sample consisted of PBMCs or T cells enriched from blood (not recorded which). The receptors were gathered from a man aged 25-45 years who had recovered from COVID-19. Each CDR3 is given with its conserved first and last residue. The D gene is left open where the match is weak. Clone sizes are given selectively: once, few, many, or a class where the clone is expanded.

v_gene	d_gene	j_gene	abundance	CDR3aa	CDR3nt
TRBV12-5	TRBD1	TRBJ2-1	-	CASGHQGQARIEQFF	TGTGCTAGTGGTCACCAGGGACAGGCTAGGATTGAGCAGTTCTTC
TRBV7-2	TRBD1	TRBJ1-2	-	CASSIRTGGRRNYGYTF	TGTGCCAGCAGCATAAGGACAGGGGGCAGGAGGAACTATGGCTACACCTTC
TRBV6-6	TRBD2	TRBJ2-3	-	CASSYPTGTRDWYF	TGTGCCAGCAGTTACCCAACCGGGACTAGGGATTGGTATTTT
TRBV3-1/TRBV3-2	TRBD1	TRBJ1-1	-	CASSLTGGEAEAFF	TGTGCCAGCAGCCTAACAGGGGGCGAGGCTGAAGCTTTCTTT
TRBV7-9	TRBD2	TRBJ2-7	once	CASRREGSNEQYF	TGTGCCAGCAGGCGGGAGGGGTCCAACGAGCAGTACTTC
TRBV7-6	-	TRBJ1-1	-	CASSSYSYRESTEAFF	TGTGCCAGCAGCTCATACTCTTACAGGGAGAGCACTGAAGCTTTCTTT
TRBV28	TRBD1	TRBJ2-3	once	CASSYGTGRKATQYF	TGTGCCAGCAGTTACGGGACAGGACGCAAGGCTACGCAGTATTTT
TRBV19	TRBD1	TRBJ1-5	-	CASMARTGSKSSNQPQHF	TGTGCCAGTATGGCCCGGACAGGGAGTAAGTCTAGCAATCAGCCCCAGCATTTT
TRBV28	TRBD1	TRBJ2-7	-	CASSVFRGSYEQYF	TGTGCCAGCAGTGTCTTCAGGGGGAGCTACGAGCAGTACTTC
TRBV18	-	TRBJ2-1	few	CASSPVSGTANNEQFF	TGTGCCAGCTCACCAGTCAGTGGAACAGCTAACAATGAGCAGTTCTTC
TRBV6-5	TRBD1	TRBJ1-5	-	CASSSDRGRGQPQHF	TGTGCCAGCAGCTCCGACAGGGGGAGGGGTCAGCCCCAGCATTTT
TRBV10-1	TRBD1	TRBJ2-2	-	CASSVLGQGKTGELFF	TGCGCCAGCAGTGTTCTCGGACAGGGGAAAACCGGGGAGCTGTTTTTT
TRBV2	-	TRBJ2-6	-	CASTRDTLSSGANVLTF	TGTGCCAGCACCCGGGACACCTTGAGCTCTGGGGCCAACGTCCTGACTTTC
TRBV13	-	TRBJ2-7	-	CASSLGLSRGRWYEQYF	TGTGCCAGCAGCTTAGGATTGAGTCGCGGTAGGTGGTACGAGCAGTACTTC
TRBV7-9	TRBD2	TRBJ2-2	-	CASILGTSDLHGELFF	TGTGCCAGCATCCTGGGGACTAGCGATCTCCACGGGGAGCTGTTTTTT
TRBV9	-	TRBJ1-1	-	CASSVQGTEAFF	TGTGCCAGCAGCGTCCAGGGAACTGAAGCTTTCTTT
TRBV2	TRBD1	TRBJ2-5	once	CASKSGTVQETQYF	TGTGCCAGCAAGTCCGGGACAGTACAAGAGACCCAGTACTTC
TRBV19	-	TRBJ2-1	-	CASSLGGGYSYNEQFF	TGTGCCAGTAGCCTCGGTGGGGGGTACTCCTACAATGAGCAGTTCTTC
TRBV11-3	-	TRBJ2-2	-	CASSGRGRNHRELFF	TGTGCCAGCAGCGGTCGAGGTCGCAATCACCGGGAGCTGTTTTTT
TRBV19	-	TRBJ2-4	-	CASSMLAAKNIQYF	TGTGCCAGTAGTATGTTGGCTGCCAAAAACATTCAGTACTTC
TRBV6-1	TRBD1	TRBJ1-2	-	CASSGRQGIKNYGYTF	TGTGCCAGCAGTGGAAGACAGGGGATTAAGAACTATGGCTACACCTTC
TRBV19	TRBD1	TRBJ1-2	-	CASSIEVWDRVIYGYTF	TGTGCCAGTAGTATAGAGGTTTGGGACAGGGTGATTTATGGCTACACCTTC
TRBV2	-	TRBJ2-1	-	CASNTVERNEQFF	TGTGCCAGCAATACCGTGGAGCGCAATGAGCAGTTCTTC
TRBV29-1	TRBD2	TRBJ2-1	-	CSVDGLEREGRVYNEQFF	TGCAGCGTTGACGGTTTAGAGCGGGAGGGCCGGGTATACAATGAGCAGTTCTTC
TRBV19	TRBD2	TRBJ2-7	-	CASSTSGNYEQYF	TGTGCCAGTAGTACTAGCGGCAACTACGAGCAGTACTTC
TRBV9	TRBD2	TRBJ2-3	-	CASSVGGRVTDTQYF	TGTGCCAGCAGCGTAGGCGGGAGGGTCACAGATACGCAGTATTTT
TRBV5-8	TRBD1	TRBJ2-3	-	CASSSGTGTDTQYF	TGTGCCAGCAGCTCCGGGACAGGTACAGATACGCAGTATTTT
TRBV28	-	TRBJ1-2	-	CASSLSRGYGYTF	TGTGCCAGCAGTTTATCGCGTGGCTATGGCTACACCTTC
TRBV6-6	TRBD1	TRBJ2-7	-	CASTGTGGQREQYF	TGTGCCAGCACGGGGACAGGGGGTCAACGAGAGCAGTACTTC
TRBV12-3/TRBV12-4	TRBD2	TRBJ2-5	-	CASSLGGGETQYF	TGTGCCAGTTCCCTGGGGGGGGGAGAGACCCAGTACTTC
TRBV18	-	TRBJ2-7	-	CASSPGRGRGRSYEQYF	TGTGCCAGCTCACCGGGCAGGGGAAGAGGAAGATCCTACGAGCAGTACTTC
TRBV28	TRBD2	TRBJ2-1	-	CASSYISGRLEQFF	TGTGCCAGCAGTTATATTAGCGGGAGGTTGGAGCAGTTCTTC
TRBV6-1	-	TRBJ1-2	-	CASSEAGGAGYGYTF	TGTGCCAGCAGTGAAGCTGGGGGGGCCGGCTATGGCTACACCTTC
TRBV28	-	TRBJ1-1	-	CASRKYFEAFF	TGTGCCAGCAGGAAATACTTTGAAGCTTTCTTT
TRBV29-1	TRBD1	TRBJ2-7	few	CSVGDRGLSGEQYF	TGCAGCGTTGGGGACAGGGGGCTATCAGGCGAGCAGTACTTC
TRBV9	TRBD1	TRBJ1-2	few	CASSAQTGGPYGYTF	TGTGCCAGCAGCGCCCAGACAGGGGGGCCCTATGGCTACACCTTC
TRBV21-1	-	TRBJ2-1	-	CASSKWPPGTRISEQFF	TGTGCCAGCAGCAAATGGCCGCCCGGGACTAGGATCAGTGAGCAGTTCTTC
TRBV4-2	-	TRBJ1-2	-	CASSQDAGDYGYTF	TGTGCCAGCAGCCAAGATGCGGGGGACTATGGCTACACCTTC
TRBV29-1	TRBD1	TRBJ2-5	-	CSVADRGVGETQYF	TGCAGCGTAGCAGACAGGGGAGTAGGGGAGACCCAGTACTTC
TRBV4-1	-	TRBJ2-7	-	CASSQVRSAGTYEQYF	TGCGCCAGCAGCCAAGTAAGGAGTGCAGGGACCTACGAGCAGTACTTC
TRBV3-1/TRBV3-2	-	TRBJ2-5	once	CASSPLQVYQETQYF	TGTGCCAGCAGCCCTCTTCAGGTGTACCAAGAGACCCAGTACTTC
TRBV6-4	-	TRBJ1-5	-	CASSDFQANQPQHF	TGTGCCAGCAGTGACTTCCAAGCAAATCAGCCCCAGCATTTT
TRBV10-2	TRBD1	TRBJ2-7	-	CASSTTGGGEQYF	TGCGCCAGCAGTACGACAGGGGGCGGTGAGCAGTACTTC
TRBV12-5	-	TRBJ1-1	-	CASGLDKAKHQVVPSNTEAFF	TGTGCTAGTGGTTTAGACAAGGCCAAACATCAGGTGGTACCCTCGAACACTGAAGCTTTCTTT
TRBV24-1	-	TRBJ2-1	once	CATSDVDTYEQFF	TGTGCCACCAGTGATGTAGACACCTACGAGCAGTTCTTC
TRBV3-1/TRBV3-2	-	TRBJ1-6	-	CASSQGKGQSPLHF	TGTGCCAGCAGCCAAGGAAAGGGGCAGTCACCCCTCCACTTT
TRBV10-3	-	TRBJ1-2	once	CAITGANYGYTF	TGTGCCATCACCGGAGCTAACTATGGCTACACCTTC
TRBV3-1/TRBV3-2	TRBD1	TRBJ1-6	few	CASSPGDRSSYNSPLHF	TGTGCCAGCAGCCCGGGGGACAGGAGCTCCTATAATTCACCCCTCCACTTT
TRBV4-3	-	TRBJ1-4	-	CASSQGQGSGEKLFF	TGCGCCAGCAGCCAAGGGCAGGGGTCGGGGGAAAAACTGTTTTTT
TRBV2	-	TRBJ1-2	-	CASSVSWTAQYYGYTF	TGTGCCAGCAGTGTAAGTTGGACAGCCCAGTACTATGGCTACACCTTC